The next 17 T cell receptor beta chains were all read from a single sample in a study of T cell clonotyping in hematopoietic cell transplantation (dated by TCRdb to the early 2020s). Receptor amplification or capture employed the immunoSEQ multiplex PCR assay. The clones in this table, taken by TCRdb from immuneACCESS, are in-frame only. Not every clone is retained; where verified, under half of the shortfall comes from an unresolved V gene, and the cause of the rest is unknown. Here the sample has more than 65,000 clones; about 94% occur a single time. Of the sample, roughly 1.7% falls within the top ten clones. Sample: peripheral blood mononuclear cells. The receptors were sampled from a man aged 50-60 years in good health. Some clones in this sample may be carry-over from other donors' samples.

The V gene is TRBV25-1, the J gene TRBJ2-2; 7 bases match TRBD2. Unmatched junction bases numbered 7, after V lost 6 bases and J lost 3 bases. Germline V CDR1 and CDR2: MGHDK, SYGVNS. The CDR3 has 15 amino acids. The CDR3 region is CASRGGYPYTGELFF. In DNA, the CDR3 is TGTGCCAGCAGGGGGGGGTATCCCTACACCGGGGAGCTGTTTTTT. The variable domain in full, completed from reference TRBV25-1 and TRBJ2-2, reads EADIYQTPRYLVIGTGKKITLECSQTMGHDKMYWYQQDPGMELHLIHYSYGVNSTEKGDLSSESTVSRIRTEHFPLTLESARPSHTSQYLCASRGGYPYTGELFFGEGSRLTVL.

The V and J genes are TRBV4-1 and TRBJ1-1, with D perhaps matching TRBD1 (5 bases). The V gene's germline CDR1 is MGHRA and CDR2 YSYEKL. This CDR3 contains 15 residues. V lost 4 bases and J lost 5, with 17 bases in between. In nucleotides, the CDR3 is TGCGCCAGCAGCCCCGGTCCCCGGGACGGGACTGAAGCTTTCTTT. Translation: CASSPGPRDGTEAFF.

The J gene is TRBJ1-1, the V gene TRBV14; no clear D. Germline lookup yields CDR1 SGHDN and CDR2 FVKESK. V lost 0 bases and J 3 bases, leaving 14 bases between the germline ends. The CDR3 has 16 amino acids. CDR3 DNA sequence: TGTGCCAGCAGCCAAGATGTAGGGAGGATGGACACTGAAGCTTTCTTT. This translates into CASSQDVGRMDTEAFF. The full variable domain, completed using reference TRBV14 and TRBJ1-1, is EAGVTQFPSHSVIEKGQTVTLRCDPISGHDNLYWYRRVMGKEIKFLLHFVKESKQDESGMPNNRFLAERTGGTYSTLKVQPAELEDSGVYFCASSQDVGRMDTEAFFGQGTRLTVV.

The chain recombines TRBV19 with TRBJ2-7; D may be TRBD1 (6 bases). Between the trimmed V and J ends, which lost 5 bases and 4 bases, there was a span of 12 bases. The CDR3 runs to 13 residues. Germline loops: CDR1 LNHDA, CDR2 SQIVND (reference sequence). CDR3 sequence reads: CASSSRQGYEQYF. As DNA, the CDR3 is TGTGCCAGTAGTTCCCGCCAGGGGTACGAGCAGTACTTC.

This chain uses TRBV5-1 with TRBJ2-1, with 9 bases lining up with TRBD2. Germline V gene sequence: CDR1 SGHRS, CDR2 YFSETQ. The CDR3 is 17 amino acids. Trimming removed 1 base from V and 0 bases from J; junction bases left unmatched: 5. The CDR3 DNA reads as TGCGCCAGCAGCTTGAGGCTAGCGGGAAGCTCCTACAATGAGCAGTTCTTC. Translated, it gives CASSLRLAGSSYNEQFF.

The genes are TRBV6-5 and TRBJ2-1; maybe TRBD2 (5 bases). Trimming removed 6 bases from V and 0 bases from J, with 12 bases in between. This CDR3 has 15 residues. CDR1 and CDR2 from the germline V gene are MNHEY and SVGAGI. CDR3: CASRKAASSYNEQFF. The CDR3 nucleotides are TGTGCCAGCAGAAAAGCGGCGAGCTCCTACAATGAGCAGTTCTTC.

This chain links TRBV11-2 with TRBJ2-3, with TRBD2 matching 8 bases. Germline assignment: CDR1 SGHAT and CDR2 FQNNGV. The CDR3 spans 15 residues. V was clipped by 5 bases and J by 2 bases; unmatched bases: 6. DNA of the CDR3: TGTGCCAGCAGCCTGACTAGCGCTTACACAGATACGCAGTATTTT. This gives the protein CASSLTSAYTDTQYF.

This chain connects TRBV9 to TRBJ1-2; D is ambiguous. From germline, CDR1 is SGDLS and CDR2 YYNGEE. Trimming stripped 4 bases from V and 4 bases from J, with 11 bases between. This CDR3 is built from 13 residues. CDR3 nucleotides: TGTGCCAGCAGCTCCCGGACGGGCTATGGCTACACCTTC. As protein: CASSSRTGYGYTF.

The chain has TRBV6-1 and TRBJ2-5, with 11 positions matching TRBD2. V shed 2 bases, J shed 2 bases, and the junction held 4 bases outside the gene matches. There are 16 residues in the CDR3. Germline loops: CDR1 MNHNS, CDR2 SASEGT. CDR3 nucleotide sequence: TGTGCCAGCAGTGAACTAGCGGGGGGCCCTCAAGAGACCCAGTACTTC. Translation: CASSELAGGPQETQYF.

This clone showed up just once. The V call is TRBV19, the J call TRBJ2-2; TRBD1 agrees at 11 bases. J was trimmed by 5 bases and V by 5 bases; bases with no gene match: 7. This CDR3 has 16 residues. CDR1 and CDR2 from the germline V gene are LNHDA and SQIVND (reference sequence). The CDR3 DNA reads TGTGCCAGTAGTTCGAGGACAGGGGGCATAACCGGGGAGCTGTTTTTT. Translated: CASSSRTGGITGELFF. The entire variable domain, with the rest obtained from reference TRBV19 and TRBJ2-2, is as follows: DGGITQSPKYLFRKEGQNVTLSCEQNLNHDAMYWYRQDPGQGLRLIYYSQIVNDFQKGDIAEGYSVSREKKESFPLTVTSAQKNPTAFYLCASSSRTGGITGELFFGEGSRLTVL.

The chain has TRBV19 and TRBJ2-7; maybe TRBD2 (5 bases). This CDR3 is built from 13 residues. V shed 3 bases and J shed 7 bases, with 13 bases lying between them. The germline gives CDR1 LNHDA, CDR2 SQIVND (reference sequence). The CDR3 spells CASSISGMKEQYF. The CDR3 coding sequence is TGTGCCAGTAGTATCTCGGGGATGAAAGAGCAGTACTTC.

V and J are TRBV6-5 and TRBJ1-5; the D gene is possibly TRBD1 (6 bases). CDR1 and CDR2 (germline): MNHEY, SVGAGI. The V gene lost 2 bases and the J gene lost 7 bases, with 9 bases spanning the gap. This CDR3 comprises 13 residues. The CDR3 nucleotides read TGTGCCAGCAGTTACCAACAGGGCCAGCCCCAGCATTTT. Protein: CASSYQQGQPQHF.

This clone was detected once. CDR3 sequence reads: CSVRDRGGSGANVLTF. For the CDR3, the DNA is TGCAGCGTACGGGACAGGGGAGGCTCTGGGGCCAACGTCCTGACTTTC. V and J are TRBV29-1 and TRBJ2-6; 10 nucleotides match TRBD1. The CDR3 totals 16 residues. With V trimmed by 6 bases and J by 0 bases, 5 bases remained unmatched. CDR1 is SQVTM and CDR2 is ANQGSEA in the germline V gene.

The chain joins TRBV28 to TRBJ2-5; 9 nucleotides align to TRBD1. From germline, CDR1 is MDHEN and CDR2 SYDVKM. The trim removed 1 base at V and 6 bases at J, leaving 9 bases unmatched. This CDR3 is 16 amino acids long. This chain's CDR3 is CASSLLGDRGDKTQYF. CDR3 nucleotides: TGTGCCAGCAGTTTATTGGGCGACAGGGGGGACAAGACCCAGTACTTC.

The rearrangement joins TRBV5-4 to TRBJ2-7; D unresolved. Germline loops: CDR1 SGHNT, CDR2 YYREEE (reference sequence). The CDR3 runs to 13 residues. V was pared by 3 bases and J by 3 bases, with 10 bases between. CDR3 sequence: CASSSSIYYEQYF. DNA for the CDR3: TGTGCCAGCAGCTCCTCAATATACTACGAGCAGTACTTC.

The chain uses TRBV19 and TRBJ2-5; D gene unclear. Germline lookup yields CDR1 LNHDA and CDR2 SQIVND (reference sequence). The length of the CDR3 is 13 residues. With 6 bases removed from V and 0 bases from J, the gap between germline ends came to 8 bases. The CDR3 DNA reads TGTGCCAGTAGCGACACGTACCAAGAGACCCAGTACTTC. It yields the protein CASSDTYQETQYF.

V usage is TRBV6-5 and J usage is TRBJ2-7; 8 positions agree with TRBD1. V was clipped by 5 bases and J by 5 bases; unmatched bases: 8. Germline CDR1 MNHEY, CDR2 SVGAGI. CDR3 length: 14 residues. The CDR3 sequence is CASSARTGLHEQYF. CDR3 DNA: TGTGCCAGCAGTGCCCGGACAGGGCTCCACGAGCAGTACTTC.